This TCR beta chain was sequenced during a study of T cell changes during pregnancy in multiple sclerosis. Measured with immunoSEQ multiplex PCR; TCRdb has only the in-frame clones, and not every one. The sample shows tens of thousands of clones, roughly 92% of them seen only once. The CDR3 runs to 17 residues. Per germline, CDR1 LGHNA and CDR2 YNFKEQ. Germline trimming cut 1 base from V and 3 bases from J; bases unmatched to any gene: 8. This sequence joins TRBV4-2 and TRBJ2-5; 10 positions match TRBD2. The receptor was isolated from a female donor with multiple sclerosis, enrolled in a pregnancy study. Sequenced here: CD4+ T cells from peripheral blood mononuclear cells, sampled in the third trimester of pregnancy. CDR3 bases: TGTGCCAGCAGCCAAGGGACTAGCGGAACCGGCGAAGAGACCCAGTACTTC. Its translation: CASSQGTSGTGEETQYF.